These 31 T cell receptor beta chains originate from one sample sequenced in a study of blood T cell repertoires in COVID-19. Produced via immunoSEQ multiplex PCR; TCRdb's table is partial and in-frame only. Among around 100,000 clones listed, 70% to 90% were seen once. Source material: peripheral blood. The receptors originated from a man between 35 and 55 years old with acute or convalescent COVID-19.

The chain employs TRBV5-4 and TRBJ2-7; 8 nucleotides align to TRBD1. This CDR3 is built from 15 residues. V lost 0 bases to trimming and J lost 6 bases; unmatched junction nucleotides: 8. Germline CDR1 and CDR2: SGHNT and YYREEE (reference sequence). The CDR3 bases are TGTGCCAGCAGCTTGGCTCCCAGGGGGCAAACCGAGCAGTACTTC. Translated, it gives CASSLAPRGQTEQYF.

The chain is built from TRBV11-2 and TRBJ1-3; D is unclear. Germline V gives CDR1 SGHAT, CDR2 FQNNGV. V was pared by 3 bases and J by 3 bases, with 6 bases between. The CDR3 loop spans 13 amino acids. CDR3 coding DNA: TGTGCCAGCAGCTTTCAGAATGGAAACACCATATATTTT. Translating it yields CASSFQNGNTIYF.

The rearrangement joins TRBV2 to TRBJ2-7, with unresolved D. Germline CDR1 is SNHLY and CDR2 is FYNNEI. The CDR3 spans 12 residues. V was shortened by 1 base and J by 6 bases, with 7 bases between the two germline ends. The CDR3 coding sequence is TGTGCCAGCAGTGAAGGAGTTCTCGAGCAGTACTTC. Amino acids: CASSEGVLEQYF.

The chain is built from TRBV24-1 and TRBJ2-3, with D possibly matching TRBD1 (6 bases). The V and J ends lost 6 bases and 6 bases respectively, with 21 bases between them. The CDR3 extends over 16 amino acids. Germline V lookup: CDR1 KGHDR, CDR2 SFDVKD. In DNA, the CDR3 is TGTGCCACCAGTATAAGCTCAGGACAGAACGGGGATACGCAGTATTTT. Its translation is CATSISSGQNGDTQYF.

The count of this clone is one. The chain joins TRBV30 to TRBJ1-3; 7 bases agree with TRBD1. Losses at the gene ends were 2 bases for V and 0 bases for J; bases not matched to a gene: 4. CDR3 size: 15 residues. Per germline, CDR1 GTSNPN and CDR2 SVGIG (reference sequence). In DNA form, the CDR3 reads TGTGCCTGGAGTCCCCCAGGGGGCTCTGGAAACACCATATATTTT. As protein: CAWSPPGGSGNTIYF.

This clone was recorded once. The V call is TRBV7-8, the J call TRBJ2-5, with D possibly being TRBD1 (6 bases). The CDR3 runs to 15 residues. Germline assignment: CDR1 SGHVS and CDR2 FQNEAQ. V lost 0 bases, J lost 5 bases, and 13 bases lay in between. The CDR3 DNA sequence: TGTGCCAGCAGCTTAGCTCAGGGGTTGTTGGAGACCCAGTACTTC. Protein sequence: CASSLAQGLLETQYF. The entire variable domain, with the rest obtained from reference TRBV7-8 and TRBJ2-5, is as follows: GAGVSQSPRYKVAKRGQDVALRCDPISGHVSLFWYQQALGQGPEFLTYFQNEAQLDKSGLPSDRFFAERPEGSVSTLKIQRTQQEDSAVYLCASSLAQGLLETQYFGPGTRLLVL.

V usage is TRBV11-2 and J usage is TRBJ2-6; no definite D call. V lost 4 bases to trimming and J lost 1 base, with 8 bases between them. The CDR3 covers 15 residues. CDR1 and CDR2 from the germline V gene are SGHAT and FQNNGV. This CDR3 reads CASSSPSSGANVLTF. The DNA of the CDR3 is TGTGCCAGCAGCTCCCCCAGTTCTGGGGCCAACGTCCTGACTTTC.

The chain uses TRBV7-9 and TRBJ2-7, with 8 bases fitting TRBD1. From germline, CDR1 is SEHNR and CDR2 FQNEAQ (reference sequence). V gave up 5 bases and J gave up 3 bases; unmatched junction bases: 6. This CDR3 comprises 14 residues. CDR3 region: CASSRQGKGYEQYF. The CDR3 DNA is TGTGCCAGCAGCCGACAGGGGAAGGGCTACGAGCAGTACTTC.

CDR3 protein: CAWGKTGNEQYF. CDR3 nucleotide sequence: TGTGCCTGGGGAAAGACAGGGAACGAGCAGTACTTC. The genes are TRBV30 and TRBJ2-7; 7 bases line up with TRBD1. The CDR3 length is 12 residues. Trimming at V came to 5 bases and at J to 5 bases, leaving 6 bases not matched to a gene. Germline V lookup: CDR1 GTSNPN, CDR2 SVGIG (reference sequence).

J is TRBJ2-2 and V is TRBV4-1, with unresolved D. V was clipped by 0 bases and J by 1 base, with 9 bases between them. CDR1 is MGHRA and CDR2 is YSYEKL in the germline V gene. This CDR3 region has 16 residues. Here the CDR3 DNA reads TGCGCCAGCAGCCAAGATATGGGCAGGAACACCGGGGAGCTGTTTTTT. This sequence encodes CASSQDMGRNTGELFF.

The chain employs TRBV19 and TRBJ1-1; 7 bases fit TRBD1. Germline CDR1 and CDR2: LNHDA and SQIVND (reference sequence). Germline trimming cut 7 bases from V and 2 bases from J; bases unmatched to any gene: 10. This CDR3 contains 15 residues. The DNA of the CDR3 is TGTGCCAGTATCTCAACCGGGACAGCTAACACTGAAGCTTTCTTT. Its protein product is CASISTGTANTEAFF.

The chain combines TRBV4-1 with TRBJ1-1, with unresolved D. Between the trimmed V and J ends, which lost 7 bases and 0 bases, there was a span of 18 bases. The CDR3 totals 16 residues. The germline CDR1 and CDR2 sequences are MGHRA and YSYEKL. The CDR3, as DNA: TGCGCCAGCACCCTGGCGGAGGGCAGCATGAACACTGAAGCTTTCTTT. It yields the protein CASTLAEGSMNTEAFF.

This chain uses TRBV9 with TRBJ2-7; TRBD2 matches 7 bases. CDR3 length: 15 amino acids. V was pared by 4 bases and J by 4 bases, with 11 bases of the junction left unmatched. The germline CDR1 and CDR2 sequences are SGDLS and YYNGEE. The CDR3 spells CASSHGTGGRYEQYF. The DNA for the CDR3 is TGTGCCAGCAGCCACGGGACGGGGGGTCGGTACGAGCAGTACTTC.

This clone has more than one count but fewer than ten. The J gene is TRBJ1-2, the V gene TRBV9, with TRBD1 matching over 10 bases. V gave up 3 bases and J gave up 0 bases; unmatched junction bases: 8. Germline V gene sequence: CDR1 SGDLS, CDR2 YYNGEE. The CDR3 is 17 residues long. CDR3 coding DNA: TGTGCCAGCAGCGCCAGACAGGGGGCTCCGTCTAACTATGGCTACACCTTC. This translates into CASSARQGAPSNYGYTF.

The chain links TRBV18 to TRBJ2-3; the match to TRBD1 covers 7 bases. Germline assignment: CDR1 KGHSH and CDR2 LQKENI. V dropped 6 bases and J dropped 1; count of bases not matched to a gene: 1. The CDR3 runs 13 residues. The CDR3 region is CASSGQGTDTQYF. The DNA for the CDR3 is TGTGCCAGCTCCGGACAGGGCACAGATACGCAGTATTTT. The full variable domain, with the rest looked up from reference TRBV18 and TRBJ2-3, is NAGVMQNPRHLVRRRGQEARLRCSPMKGHSHVYWYRQLPEEGLKFMVYLQKENIIDESGMPKERFSAEFPKEGPSILRIQQVVRGDSAAYFCASSGQGTDTQYFGPGTRLTVL.

This clone was counted a single time. V gene TRBV5-1 combines with J gene TRBJ2-3; D ambiguous. Germline V gene data show CDR1 as SGHRS and CDR2 as YFSETQ. V lost 1 base and J 0 bases, leaving 12 bases between the germline ends. CDR3 length: 16 residues. The DNA of the CDR3 is TGCGCCAGCAGCTTGCTTTCTTCTCCTAGCACAGATACGCAGTATTTT. It translates to CASSLLSSPSTDTQYF.

CDR3 in DNA: TGTGCCAGCAGCTTCGGCGGATACCTGGGGACCCAGTACTTC. It yields the protein CASSFGGYLGTQYF. The chain uses TRBV7-7 and TRBJ2-5; D gene unclear. The CDR3 runs 14 residues. V dropped 3 bases and J dropped 7 bases, with 15 bases sitting between them. CDR1 and CDR2 (germline): SSHAT, FNYEAQ (reference sequence).

The V and J genes are TRBV13 and TRBJ2-5; the match to TRBD1 covers 8 bases. This CDR3 has 14 amino acids. The germline V gene has CDR1 PRHDT and CDR2 FYEKMQ (reference sequence). Germline trimming cut 5 bases from V and 5 bases from J; bases unmatched to any gene: 7. The DNA for the CDR3 is TGTGCCAGCAGCAGATGGACAGGGCCGGAGACCCAGTACTTC. Its translation is CASSRWTGPETQYF.

The chain carries TRBV7-3 and TRBJ2-3, with a tentative D call TRBD2 (5 bases). The V gene lost 1 base and the J gene lost 1 base, with 9 bases spanning the gap. CDR1 is SGHTA and CDR2 is FQGTGA in the germline V gene. CDR3 length: 15 residues. The CDR3 nucleotides read TGTGCCAGCAGCTTAATGATTAGCGGCACAGATACGCAGTATTTT. As protein: CASSLMISGTDTQYF.

This sequence joins TRBV7-9 and TRBJ2-1; 11 nucleotides match TRBD2. The CDR3 sequence is 16 residues long. V lost 7 bases, J lost 6 bases, and 11 bases stayed unmatched. Per the germline V gene, CDR1 is SEHNR and CDR2 is FQNEAQ (reference sequence). CDR3 residues: CASTTKPGLAANEQFF. The CDR3 coding sequence is TGTGCCAGCACCACTAAACCGGGACTAGCGGCCAATGAGCAGTTCTTC.

The chain employs TRBV3-1 (or the pseudogene TRBV3-2) and TRBJ1-2; 8 bases agree with TRBD1. Germline V gene sequence: CDR1 LGHDT, CDR2 YNNKEL (reference sequence). The V segment lost 5 bases and the J segment 4 bases; nucleotides outside the gene matches: 3. The CDR3 loop spans 13 amino acids. CDR3 bases: TGTGCCAGCAGCGAACAGGGGGGCTATGGCTACACCTTC. It encodes CASSEQGGYGYTF.

This clone was detected only a few times. The gene calls are TRBV7-3 and TRBJ2-6, with TRBD1 matching over 7 bases. The length of the CDR3 is 13 residues. V shed 10 bases and J 2 bases; nucleotides not matched to a gene: 2. Per the germline V gene, CDR1 is SGHTA and CDR2 is FQGTGA. The CDR3 spells CAKGGAGANVLTF. The CDR3 nucleotides read TGTGCCAAAGGGGGCGCTGGGGCCAACGTCCTGACTTTC.

The rearrangement joins TRBV4-2 to TRBJ1-3; 7 bases match TRBD1. This CDR3 is built from 17 residues. The germline V gene encodes CDR1 LGHNA and CDR2 YNFKEQ. Trimming at V came to 3 bases and at J to 0 bases, leaving 8 bases not matched to a gene. The CDR3 DNA sequence: TGTGCCAGCAGCCAGGAGGGACAGCGAGCCTCTGGAAACACCATATATTTT. Translation: CASSQEGQRASGNTIYF.

CDR3 sequence: CASGLYGNEKLFF. In DNA form, the CDR3 reads TGTGCTAGTGGTTTATACGGTAATGAAAAACTGTTTTTT. The J gene is TRBJ1-4, the V gene TRBV12-5, with D unresolved. The V end was cut by 3 bases, the J end by 4 bases, with 6 bases between. Germline CDR1 LGHNT, CDR2 FRNRAP. The length of the CDR3 is 13 residues.

The V and J genes are TRBV6-5 and TRBJ2-7; 7 bases line up with TRBD1. The germline V gene has CDR1 MNHEY and CDR2 SVGAGI. The J segment lost 4 bases and the V segment lost 5 bases, leaving 11 bases of the junction unmatched. This CDR3 is built from 15 residues. In DNA, the CDR3 is TGTGCCAGCAGTCCTTGGGACAGAAATAGTTACGAGCAGTACTTC. It specifies CASSPWDRNSYEQYF.

The CDR3, as DNA: TGTGCCAGTAAATCCAGGGCGGACAGCAATCAGCCCCAGCATTTT. It specifies CASKSRADSNQPQHF. The chain is built from TRBV6-5 and TRBJ1-5, with a weak D call TRBD1 (5 bases). V shed 9 bases and J shed 1 base, with 16 bases lying between them. The germline V gene has CDR1 MNHEY and CDR2 SVGAGI. This CDR3 region has 15 residues.

This sequence joins TRBV14 and TRBJ2-1; D remains unclear. The CDR3 consists of 16 residues. Between the trimmed V and J ends, which lost 1 base and 7 bases, there was a span of 17 bases. Germline CDR1 reads SGHDN; CDR2 reads FVKESK. The DNA of the CDR3 is TGTGCCAGCAGCCAAGGTTCCACGATGCTCGGGAATGAGCAGTTCTTC. Encoded protein: CASSQGSTMLGNEQFF.

The chain uses TRBV4-1 and TRBJ2-7; 9 bases are a match to TRBD1. Per the germline V gene, CDR1 is MGHRA and CDR2 is YSYEKL. Trimming cost V 3 bases and J 0 bases; bases outside gene matches: 6. The CDR3 runs to 16 residues. CDR3 sequence: CASSHPGQGFSYEQYF. CDR3 sequence (DNA): TGCGCCAGCAGCCACCCGGGACAGGGTTTCTCCTACGAGCAGTACTTC.

This CDR3 reads CASTLGRVSSYEQYF. The CDR3 bases are TGTGCCAGCACCCTTGGGCGGGTAAGCTCCTACGAGCAGTACTTC. The chain has TRBV6-6 and TRBJ2-7; D is possibly TRBD2 (5 bases). From germline, CDR1 is MNHNY and CDR2 SVGAGI (reference sequence). Trimming removed 7 bases at V and 0 bases at J, with 16 bases between. The CDR3 extends over 15 amino acids.

V usage is TRBV30 and J usage is TRBJ2-7; 9 nucleotides match TRBD2. Trimming at V came to 7 bases and at J to 2 bases, leaving 3 bases not matched to a gene. Per germline, CDR1 GTSNPN and CDR2 SVGIG (reference sequence). The CDR3 is 12 amino acids. CDR3 amino acids: CAYAGGPYEQYF. The CDR3 DNA sequence: TGTGCCTATGCGGGGGGGCCCTACGAGCAGTACTTC.

The chain employs TRBV9 and TRBJ1-1; 7 nucleotides agree with TRBD1. The CDR3 covers 14 residues. The germline gives CDR1 SGDLS, CDR2 YYNGEE. V lost 3 bases, J lost 1 base, and 3 bases stayed unmatched. This CDR3 reads CASSAWTGNTEAFF. CDR3 nucleotides: TGTGCCAGCAGCGCCTGGACAGGGAACACTGAAGCTTTCTTT.